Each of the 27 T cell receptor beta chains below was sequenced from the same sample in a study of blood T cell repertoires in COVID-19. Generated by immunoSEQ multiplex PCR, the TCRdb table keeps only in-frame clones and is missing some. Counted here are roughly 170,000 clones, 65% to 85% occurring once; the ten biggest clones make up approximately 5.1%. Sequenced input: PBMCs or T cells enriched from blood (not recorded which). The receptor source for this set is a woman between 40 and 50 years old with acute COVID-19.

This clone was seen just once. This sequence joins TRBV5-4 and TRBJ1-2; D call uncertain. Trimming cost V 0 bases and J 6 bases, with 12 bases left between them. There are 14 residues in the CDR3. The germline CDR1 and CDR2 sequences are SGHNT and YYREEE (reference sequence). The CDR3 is CASSLESIVDGYTF. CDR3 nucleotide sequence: TGTGCCAGCAGCTTGGAGAGTATAGTGGATGGCTACACCTTC.

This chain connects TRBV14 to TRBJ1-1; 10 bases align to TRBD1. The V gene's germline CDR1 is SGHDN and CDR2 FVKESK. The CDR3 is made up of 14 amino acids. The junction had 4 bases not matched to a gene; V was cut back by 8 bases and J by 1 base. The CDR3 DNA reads TGTGCCAGCGACCGGGACAGGGGGAACACTGAAGCTTTCTTT. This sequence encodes CASDRDRGNTEAFF. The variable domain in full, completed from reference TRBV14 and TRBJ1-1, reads EAGVTQFPSHSVIEKGQTVTLRCDPISGHDNLYWYRRVMGKEIKFLLHFVKESKQDESGMPNNRFLAERTGGTYSTLKVQPAELEDSGVYFCASDRDRGNTEAFFGQGTRLTVV.

Written as DNA, the CDR3 is TGTGCCAGCAGCTTAGACGGGAGAGGTTGGGATGAGCAGTTCTTC. Amino acids: CASSLDGRGWDEQFF. The rearrangement uses TRBV7-9 and TRBJ2-1; a weak D match, TRBD2 (6 bases). The CDR3 covers 15 residues. The V end was cut by 1 base, the J end by 8 bases, with 15 bases between. The germline V gene encodes CDR1 SEHNR and CDR2 FQNEAQ (reference sequence).

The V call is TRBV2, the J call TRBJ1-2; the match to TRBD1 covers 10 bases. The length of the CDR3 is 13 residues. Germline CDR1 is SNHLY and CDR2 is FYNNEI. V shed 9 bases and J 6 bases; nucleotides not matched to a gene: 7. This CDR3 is CASRQGAGDGYTF. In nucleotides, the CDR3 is TGTGCCAGTCGACAGGGGGCTGGGGATGGCTACACCTTC.

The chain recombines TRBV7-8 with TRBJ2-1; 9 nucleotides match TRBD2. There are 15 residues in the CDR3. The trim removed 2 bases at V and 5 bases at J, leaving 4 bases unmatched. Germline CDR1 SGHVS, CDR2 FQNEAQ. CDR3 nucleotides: TGTGCCAGCAGCTTAATAGCGGGAGACCACAATGAGCAGTTCTTC. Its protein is CASSLIAGDHNEQFF.

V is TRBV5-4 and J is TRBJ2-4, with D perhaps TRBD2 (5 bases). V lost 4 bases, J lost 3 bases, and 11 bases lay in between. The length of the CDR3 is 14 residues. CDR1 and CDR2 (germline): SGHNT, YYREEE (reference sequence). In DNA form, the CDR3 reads TGTGCCAGCAGCCCTGGAGGAGTCAAAAACATTCAGTACTTC. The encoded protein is CASSPGGVKNIQYF.

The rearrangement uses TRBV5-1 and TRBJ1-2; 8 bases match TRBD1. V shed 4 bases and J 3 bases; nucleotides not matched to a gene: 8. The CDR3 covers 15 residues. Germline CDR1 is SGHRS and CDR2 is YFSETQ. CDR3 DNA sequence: TGCGCCAGCAGCCAATTGACAGGGGTATACTATGGCTACACCTTC. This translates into CASSQLTGVYYGYTF.

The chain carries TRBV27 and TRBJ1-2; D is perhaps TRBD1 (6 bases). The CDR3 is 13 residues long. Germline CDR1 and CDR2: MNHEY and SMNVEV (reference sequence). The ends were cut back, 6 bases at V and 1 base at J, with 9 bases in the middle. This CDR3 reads CASRKDSNYGYTF. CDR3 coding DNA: TGTGCCAGCAGAAAGGACAGTAACTATGGCTACACCTTC.

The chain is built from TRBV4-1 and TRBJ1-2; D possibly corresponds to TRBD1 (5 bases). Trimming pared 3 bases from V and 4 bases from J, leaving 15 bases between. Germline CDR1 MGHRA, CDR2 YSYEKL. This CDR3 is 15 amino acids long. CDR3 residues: CASSQEGSLGYGYTF. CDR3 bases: TGCGCCAGCAGCCAGGAGGGGTCCCTTGGCTATGGCTACACCTTC.

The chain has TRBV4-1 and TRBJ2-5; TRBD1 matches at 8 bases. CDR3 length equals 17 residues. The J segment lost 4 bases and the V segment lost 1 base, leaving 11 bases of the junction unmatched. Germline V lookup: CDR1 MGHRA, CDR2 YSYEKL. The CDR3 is CASSQGSGQGAGETQYF. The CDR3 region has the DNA TGCGCCAGCAGCCAAGGTTCGGGTCAGGGGGCTGGAGAGACCCAGTACTTC.

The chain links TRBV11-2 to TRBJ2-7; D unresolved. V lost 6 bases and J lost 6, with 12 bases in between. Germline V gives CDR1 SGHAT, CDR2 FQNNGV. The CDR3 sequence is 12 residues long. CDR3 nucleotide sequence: TGTGCCAGCAGTTCTAGGAACGTCGAGCAGTACGTC. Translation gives CASSSRNVEQYV.

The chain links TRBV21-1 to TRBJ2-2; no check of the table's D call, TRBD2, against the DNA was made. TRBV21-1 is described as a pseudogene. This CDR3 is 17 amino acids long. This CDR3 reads CASSTEGGRALSGELFF. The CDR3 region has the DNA TGTGCCAGCAGCACTGAAGGCGGGAGGGCCTTGTCCGGGGAGCTGTTTTTT.

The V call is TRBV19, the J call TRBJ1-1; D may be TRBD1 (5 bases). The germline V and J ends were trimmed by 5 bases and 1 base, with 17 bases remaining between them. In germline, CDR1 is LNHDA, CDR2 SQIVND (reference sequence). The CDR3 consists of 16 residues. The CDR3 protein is CASSPIWGRKNTEAFF. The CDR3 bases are TGTGCCAGTAGTCCGATTTGGGGCCGGAAGAACACTGAAGCTTTCTTT.

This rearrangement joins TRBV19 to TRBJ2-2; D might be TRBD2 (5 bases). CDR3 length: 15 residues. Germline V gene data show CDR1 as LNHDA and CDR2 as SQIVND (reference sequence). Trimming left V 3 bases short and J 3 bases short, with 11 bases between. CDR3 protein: CASSIFRGYTGELFF. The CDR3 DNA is TGTGCCAGTAGTATTTTTCGCGGGTACACCGGGGAGCTGTTTTTT.

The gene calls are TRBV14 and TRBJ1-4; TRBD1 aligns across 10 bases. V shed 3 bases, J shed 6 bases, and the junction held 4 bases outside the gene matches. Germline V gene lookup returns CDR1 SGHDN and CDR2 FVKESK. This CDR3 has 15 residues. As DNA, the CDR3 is TGTGCCAGCAGCCACCTAGGGACAGGGGATGAAAAACTGTTTTTT. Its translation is CASSHLGTGDEKLFF.

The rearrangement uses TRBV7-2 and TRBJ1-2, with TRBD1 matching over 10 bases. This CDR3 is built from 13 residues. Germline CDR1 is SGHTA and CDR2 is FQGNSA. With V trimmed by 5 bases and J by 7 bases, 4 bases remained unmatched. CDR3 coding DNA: TGTGCCAGCAGCCGGGGACAGGGGTTTGGCTACACCTTC. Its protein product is CASSRGQGFGYTF. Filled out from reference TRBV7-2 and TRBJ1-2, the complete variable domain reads GAGVSQSPSNKVTEKGKDVELRCDPISGHTALYWYRQSLGQGLEFLIYFQGNSAPDKSGLPSDRFSAERTGGSVSTLTIQRTQQEDSAVYLCASSRGQGFGYTFGSGTRLTVV.

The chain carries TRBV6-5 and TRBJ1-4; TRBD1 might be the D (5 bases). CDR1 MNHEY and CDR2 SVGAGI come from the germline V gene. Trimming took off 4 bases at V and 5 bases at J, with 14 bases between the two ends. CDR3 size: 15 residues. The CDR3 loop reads CASSSPGTSNEKLFF. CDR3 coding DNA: TGTGCCAGCAGTTCCCCAGGGACTTCCAATGAAAAACTGTTTTTT.

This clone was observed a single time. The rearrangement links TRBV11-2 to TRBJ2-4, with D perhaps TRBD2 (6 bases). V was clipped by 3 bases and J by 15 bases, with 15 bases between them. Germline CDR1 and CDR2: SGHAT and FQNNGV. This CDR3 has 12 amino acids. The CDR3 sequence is CASSFVGGFLYF. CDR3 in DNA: TGTGCCAGCAGCTTCGTCGGGGGATTTCTGTACTTC.

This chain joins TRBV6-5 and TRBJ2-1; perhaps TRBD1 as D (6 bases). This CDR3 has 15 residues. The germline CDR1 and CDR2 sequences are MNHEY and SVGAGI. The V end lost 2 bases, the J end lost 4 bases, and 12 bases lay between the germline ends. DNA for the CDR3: TGTGCCAGCAGTTACGACAGGAACGTATACAATGAGCAGTTCTTC. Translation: CASSYDRNVYNEQFF.

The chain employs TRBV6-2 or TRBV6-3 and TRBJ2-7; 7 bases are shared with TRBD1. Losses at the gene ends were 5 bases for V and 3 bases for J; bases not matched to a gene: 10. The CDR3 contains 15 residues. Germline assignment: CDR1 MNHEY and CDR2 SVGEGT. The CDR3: CASSATGDSGYEQYF. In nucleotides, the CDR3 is TGTGCCAGCAGTGCTACAGGGGATTCGGGCTACGAGCAGTACTTC.

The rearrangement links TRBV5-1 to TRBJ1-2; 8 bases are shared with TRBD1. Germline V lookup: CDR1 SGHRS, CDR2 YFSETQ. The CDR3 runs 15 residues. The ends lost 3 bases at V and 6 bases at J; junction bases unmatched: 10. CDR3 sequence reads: CASSSSGGAGDGYTF. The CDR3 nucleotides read TGCGCCAGCAGCTCGTCAGGGGGCGCAGGTGATGGCTACACCTTC.

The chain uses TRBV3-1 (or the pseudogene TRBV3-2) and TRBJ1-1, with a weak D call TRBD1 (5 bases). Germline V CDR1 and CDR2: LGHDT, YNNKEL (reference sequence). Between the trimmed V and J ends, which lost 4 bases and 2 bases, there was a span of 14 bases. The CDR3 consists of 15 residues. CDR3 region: CASSLSSTGNTEAFF. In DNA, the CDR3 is TGTGCCAGCAGCCTTTCCTCTACAGGCAACACTGAAGCTTTCTTT.

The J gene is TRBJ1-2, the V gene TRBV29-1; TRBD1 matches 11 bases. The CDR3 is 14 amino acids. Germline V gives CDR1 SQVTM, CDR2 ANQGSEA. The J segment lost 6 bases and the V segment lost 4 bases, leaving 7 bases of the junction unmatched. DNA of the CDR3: TGCAGCGTTGGTGGACAGGGGGCTAAGGATGGCTACACCTTC. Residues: CSVGGQGAKDGYTF.

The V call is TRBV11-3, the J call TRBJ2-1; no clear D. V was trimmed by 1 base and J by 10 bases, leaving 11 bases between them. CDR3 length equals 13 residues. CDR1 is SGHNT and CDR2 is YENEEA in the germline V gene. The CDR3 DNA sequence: TGTGCCAGCAGCTTAGTTGCGAATTCGGAGCAGTTCTTC. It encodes CASSLVANSEQFF.

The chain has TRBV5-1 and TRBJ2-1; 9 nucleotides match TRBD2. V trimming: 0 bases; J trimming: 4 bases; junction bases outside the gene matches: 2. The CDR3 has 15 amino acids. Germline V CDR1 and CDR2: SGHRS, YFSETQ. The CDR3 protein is CASSLGGRDYNEQFF. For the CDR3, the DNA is TGCGCCAGCAGCTTGGGCGGGAGGGATTACAATGAGCAGTTCTTC.

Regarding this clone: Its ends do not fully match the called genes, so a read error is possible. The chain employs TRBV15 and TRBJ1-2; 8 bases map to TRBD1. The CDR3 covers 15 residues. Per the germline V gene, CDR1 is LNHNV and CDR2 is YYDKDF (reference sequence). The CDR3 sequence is CATSGELQGDYGYTF. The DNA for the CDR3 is TGTGCCACCAGCGGAGAACTACAGGGGGACTATGGCTACACCTTC.

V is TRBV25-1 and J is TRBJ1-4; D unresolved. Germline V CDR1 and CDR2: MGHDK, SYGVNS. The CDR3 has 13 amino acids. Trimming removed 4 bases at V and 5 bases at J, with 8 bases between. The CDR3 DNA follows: TGTGCCAGCAGTGGCCTCAGGAATGAAAAACTGTTTTTT. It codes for CASSGLRNEKLFF.